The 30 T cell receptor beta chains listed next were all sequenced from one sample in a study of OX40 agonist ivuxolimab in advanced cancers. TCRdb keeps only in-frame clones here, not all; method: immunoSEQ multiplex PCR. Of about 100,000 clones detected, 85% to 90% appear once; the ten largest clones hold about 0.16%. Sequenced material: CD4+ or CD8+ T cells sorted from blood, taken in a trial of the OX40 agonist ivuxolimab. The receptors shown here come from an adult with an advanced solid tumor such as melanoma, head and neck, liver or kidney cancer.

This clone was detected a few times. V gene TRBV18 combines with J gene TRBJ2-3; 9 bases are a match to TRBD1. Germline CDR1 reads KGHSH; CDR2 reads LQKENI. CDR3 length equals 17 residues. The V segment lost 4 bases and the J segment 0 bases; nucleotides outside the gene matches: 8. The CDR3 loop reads CASSRITGTGSTDTQYF. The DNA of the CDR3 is TGTGCCAGCTCACGAATTACCGGGACAGGGAGCACAGATACGCAGTATTTT.

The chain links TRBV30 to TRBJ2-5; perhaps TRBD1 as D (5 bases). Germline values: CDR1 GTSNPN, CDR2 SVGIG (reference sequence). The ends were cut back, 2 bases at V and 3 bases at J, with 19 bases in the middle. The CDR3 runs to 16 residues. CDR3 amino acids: CAWSPPRTKKEETQYF. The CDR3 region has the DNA TGTGCCTGGAGTCCCCCCCGGACAAAGAAAGAAGAGACCCAGTACTTC.

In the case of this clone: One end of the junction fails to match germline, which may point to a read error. CDR3 loop: CSVGNAGGPGTGELLF. The CDR3 region has the DNA TGCAGCGTTGGTAATGCGGGAGGGCCGGGGACCGGGGAGCTGCTTTTT. The J gene is TRBJ2-2, the V gene TRBV29-1; 9 nucleotides line up with TRBD2. The CDR3 is 16 amino acids. Germline loops: CDR1 SQVTM, CDR2 ANQGSEA.

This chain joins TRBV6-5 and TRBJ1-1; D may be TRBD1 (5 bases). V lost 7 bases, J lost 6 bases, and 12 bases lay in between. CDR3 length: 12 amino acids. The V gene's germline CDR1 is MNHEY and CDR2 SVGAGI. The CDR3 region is CASTSDSAEAFF. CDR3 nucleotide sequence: TGTGCCAGCACAAGTGACAGTGCTGAAGCTTTCTTT.

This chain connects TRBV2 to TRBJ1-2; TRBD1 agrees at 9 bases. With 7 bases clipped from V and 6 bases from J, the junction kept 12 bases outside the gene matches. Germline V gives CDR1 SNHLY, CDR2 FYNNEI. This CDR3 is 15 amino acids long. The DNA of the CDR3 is TGTGCCAGCAATATACCGGGACAGGGAGTTAATGGCTACACCTTC. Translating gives CASNIPGQGVNGYTF.

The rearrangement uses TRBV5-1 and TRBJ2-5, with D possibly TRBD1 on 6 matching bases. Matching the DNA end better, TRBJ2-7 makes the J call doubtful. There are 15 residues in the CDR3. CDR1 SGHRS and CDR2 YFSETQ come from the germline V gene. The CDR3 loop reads CASSLDAGEGYEQYF. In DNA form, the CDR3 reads TGCGCCAGCAGCTTGGATGCAGGGGAAGGCTACGAGCAGTACTTC.

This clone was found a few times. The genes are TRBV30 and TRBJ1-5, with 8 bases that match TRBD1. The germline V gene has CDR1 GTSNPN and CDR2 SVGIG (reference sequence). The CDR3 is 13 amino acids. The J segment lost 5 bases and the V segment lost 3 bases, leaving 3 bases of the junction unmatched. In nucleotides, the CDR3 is TGTGCCTGGAGCTTACAGGGGGATCAGCCCCAGCATTTT. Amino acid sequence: CAWSLQGDQPQHF.

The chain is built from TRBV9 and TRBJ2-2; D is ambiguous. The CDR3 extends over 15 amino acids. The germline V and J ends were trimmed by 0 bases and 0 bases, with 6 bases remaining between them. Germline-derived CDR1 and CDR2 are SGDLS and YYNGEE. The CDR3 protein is CASSVEISNTGELFF. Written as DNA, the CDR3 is TGTGCCAGCAGCGTAGAAATTTCGAACACCGGGGAGCTGTTTTTT.

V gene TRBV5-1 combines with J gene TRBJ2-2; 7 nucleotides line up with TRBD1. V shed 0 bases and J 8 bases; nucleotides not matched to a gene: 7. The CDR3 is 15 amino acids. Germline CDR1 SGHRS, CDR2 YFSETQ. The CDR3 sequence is CASSLGQGPRGELFF. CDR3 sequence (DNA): TGCGCCAGCAGCTTGGGACAGGGACCCAGGGGGGAGCTGTTTTTT.

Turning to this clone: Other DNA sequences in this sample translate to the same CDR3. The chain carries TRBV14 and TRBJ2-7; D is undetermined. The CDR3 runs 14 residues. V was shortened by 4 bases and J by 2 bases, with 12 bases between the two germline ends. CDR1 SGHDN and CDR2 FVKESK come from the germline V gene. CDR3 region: CASSPLTPTYEQYF. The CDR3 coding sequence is TGTGCCAGCAGCCCGTTGACACCCACCTACGAGCAGTACTTC. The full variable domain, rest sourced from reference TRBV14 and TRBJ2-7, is EAGVTQFPSHSVIEKGQTVTLRCDPISGHDNLYWYRRVMGKEIKFLLHFVKESKQDESGMPNNRFLAERTGGTYSTLKVQPAELEDSGVYFCASSPLTPTYEQYFGPGTRLTVT.

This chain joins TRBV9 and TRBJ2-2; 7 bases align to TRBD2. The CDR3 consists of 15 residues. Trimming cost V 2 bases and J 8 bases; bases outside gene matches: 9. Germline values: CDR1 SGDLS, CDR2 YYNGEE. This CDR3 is CASSVHASGWGELFF. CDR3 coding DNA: TGTGCCAGCAGCGTTCACGCTAGCGGCTGGGGGGAGCTGTTTTTT.

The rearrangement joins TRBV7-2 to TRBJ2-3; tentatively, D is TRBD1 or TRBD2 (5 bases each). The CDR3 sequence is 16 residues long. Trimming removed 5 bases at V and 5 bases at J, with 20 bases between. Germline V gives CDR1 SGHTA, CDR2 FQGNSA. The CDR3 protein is CASSPSTGPGEDTQYF. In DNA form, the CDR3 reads TGTGCCAGCAGCCCGAGCACGGGGCCCGGGGAAGATACGCAGTATTTT.

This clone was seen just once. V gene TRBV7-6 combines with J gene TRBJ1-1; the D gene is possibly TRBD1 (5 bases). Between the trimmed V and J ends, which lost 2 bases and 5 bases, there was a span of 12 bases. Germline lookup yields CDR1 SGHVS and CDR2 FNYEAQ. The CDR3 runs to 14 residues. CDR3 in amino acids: CASSLRGQETEAFF. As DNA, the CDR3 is TGTGCCAGCAGCTTAAGGGGCCAGGAGACTGAAGCTTTCTTT.

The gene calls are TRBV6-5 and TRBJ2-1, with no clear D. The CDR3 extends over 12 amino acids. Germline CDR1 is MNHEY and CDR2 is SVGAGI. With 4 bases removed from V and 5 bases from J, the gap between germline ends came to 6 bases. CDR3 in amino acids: CASSFSDNEQFF. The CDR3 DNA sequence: TGTGCCAGCAGTTTTTCCGACAATGAGCAGTTCTTC.

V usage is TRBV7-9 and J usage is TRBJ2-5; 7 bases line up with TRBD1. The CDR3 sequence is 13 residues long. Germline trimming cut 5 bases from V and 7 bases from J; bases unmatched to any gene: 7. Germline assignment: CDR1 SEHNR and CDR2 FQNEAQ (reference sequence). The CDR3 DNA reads TGTGCCAGCAGCCGGGACAGTTCTCGGACCCAGTACTTC. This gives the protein CASSRDSSRTQYF.

The CDR3: CASSIRAEAFF. DNA for the CDR3: TGTGCCAGTAGTATCCGGGCTGAAGCTTTCTTT. The gene calls are TRBV19 and TRBJ1-1; no definite D call. With 3 bases removed from V and 6 bases from J, the gap between germline ends came to 5 bases. The CDR3 is 11 residues long. Per the germline V gene, CDR1 is LNHDA and CDR2 is SQIVND (reference sequence).

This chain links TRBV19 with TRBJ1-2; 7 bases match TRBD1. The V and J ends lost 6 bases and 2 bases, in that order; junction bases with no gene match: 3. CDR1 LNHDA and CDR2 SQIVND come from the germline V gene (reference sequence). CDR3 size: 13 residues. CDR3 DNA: TGTGCCAGTAGAGACAGGGCGAACTATGGCTACACCTTC. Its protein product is CASRDRANYGYTF.

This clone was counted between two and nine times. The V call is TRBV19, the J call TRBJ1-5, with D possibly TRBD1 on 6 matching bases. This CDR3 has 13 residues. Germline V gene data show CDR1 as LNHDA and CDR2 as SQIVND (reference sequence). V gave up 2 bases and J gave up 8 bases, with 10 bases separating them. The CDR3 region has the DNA TGTGCCAGTAGTATACCCAGGGGTAAGCCCCAGCATTTT. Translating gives CASSIPRGKPQHF.

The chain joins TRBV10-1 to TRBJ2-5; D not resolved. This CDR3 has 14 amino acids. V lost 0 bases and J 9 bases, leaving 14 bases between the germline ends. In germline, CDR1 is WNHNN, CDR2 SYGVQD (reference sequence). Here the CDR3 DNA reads TGCGCCAGCAGTGAGTCGAGTAGATTGGGGTCCCAGTACTTC. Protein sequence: CASSESSRLGSQYF.

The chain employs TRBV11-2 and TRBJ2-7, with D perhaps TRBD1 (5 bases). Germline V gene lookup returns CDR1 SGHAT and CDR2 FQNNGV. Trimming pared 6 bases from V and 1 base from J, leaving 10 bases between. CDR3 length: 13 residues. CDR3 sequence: CASSKTDSYEQYF. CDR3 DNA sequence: TGTGCCAGCAGTAAGACAGATTCCTACGAGCAGTACTTC.

CDR3 protein: CASPANPDYGYTF. CDR3 DNA sequence: TGCGCCAGCCCAGCAAATCCCGACTATGGCTACACCTTC. The chain couples TRBV23-1 to TRBJ1-2, with unresolved D. TRBV23-1 counts as an open reading frame of uncertain function. V was shortened by 8 bases and J by 3 bases, with 13 bases between the two germline ends. This CDR3 is built from 13 residues.

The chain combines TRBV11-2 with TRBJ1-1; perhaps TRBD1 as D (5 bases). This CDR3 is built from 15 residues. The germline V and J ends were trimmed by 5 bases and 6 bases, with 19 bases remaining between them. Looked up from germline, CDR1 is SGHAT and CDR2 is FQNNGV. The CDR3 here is CASSRNGGGRAEAFF. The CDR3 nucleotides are TGTGCCAGCAGCCGTAATGGCGGGGGACGCGCTGAAGCTTTCTTT.

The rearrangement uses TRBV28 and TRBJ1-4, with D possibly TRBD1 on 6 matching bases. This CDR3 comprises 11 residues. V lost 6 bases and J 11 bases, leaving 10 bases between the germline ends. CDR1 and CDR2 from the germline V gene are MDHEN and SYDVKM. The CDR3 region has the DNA TGTGCCAGCAGAGATGGACAGAAACTGTTTTTT. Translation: CASRDGQKLFF. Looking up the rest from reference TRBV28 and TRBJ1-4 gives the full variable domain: DVKVTQSSRYLVKRTGEKVFLECVQDMDHENMFWYRQDPGLGLRLIYFSYDVKMKEKGDIPEGYSVSREKKERFSLILESASTNQTSMYLCASRDGQKLFFGSGTQLSVL.

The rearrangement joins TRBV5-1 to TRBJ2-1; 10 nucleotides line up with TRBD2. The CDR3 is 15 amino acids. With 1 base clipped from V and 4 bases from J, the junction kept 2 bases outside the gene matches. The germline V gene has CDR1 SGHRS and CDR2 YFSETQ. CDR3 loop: CASSLLAGGYNEQFF. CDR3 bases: TGCGCCAGCAGCTTGTTAGCGGGGGGATACAATGAGCAGTTCTTC.

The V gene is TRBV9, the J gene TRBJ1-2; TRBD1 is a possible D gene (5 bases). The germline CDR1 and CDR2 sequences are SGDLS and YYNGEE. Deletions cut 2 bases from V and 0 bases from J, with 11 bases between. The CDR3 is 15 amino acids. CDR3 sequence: CASSVTGDSNYGYTF. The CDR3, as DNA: TGTGCCAGCAGCGTTACAGGCGATTCTAACTATGGCTACACCTTC.

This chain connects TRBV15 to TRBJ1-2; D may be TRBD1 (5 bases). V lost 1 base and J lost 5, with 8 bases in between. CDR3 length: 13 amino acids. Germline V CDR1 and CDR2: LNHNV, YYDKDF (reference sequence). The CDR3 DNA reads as TGTGCCACCAGCAGAGCTCGACAGTATGGCTACACCTTC. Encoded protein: CATSRARQYGYTF.

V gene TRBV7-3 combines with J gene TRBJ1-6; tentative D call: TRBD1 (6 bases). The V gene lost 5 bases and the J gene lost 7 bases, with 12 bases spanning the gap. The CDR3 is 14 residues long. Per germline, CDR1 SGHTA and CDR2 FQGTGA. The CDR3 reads CASSHGQRNSPLHF. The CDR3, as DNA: TGTGCCAGCAGCCACGGACAGCGAAATTCACCCCTCCACTTT.

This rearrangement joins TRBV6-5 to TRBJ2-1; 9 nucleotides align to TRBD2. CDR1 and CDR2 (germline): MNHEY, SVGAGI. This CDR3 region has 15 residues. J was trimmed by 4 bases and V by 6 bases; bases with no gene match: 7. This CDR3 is CASRASGVIYNEQFF. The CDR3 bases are TGTGCCAGCAGGGCTAGCGGGGTTATATACAATGAGCAGTTCTTC.

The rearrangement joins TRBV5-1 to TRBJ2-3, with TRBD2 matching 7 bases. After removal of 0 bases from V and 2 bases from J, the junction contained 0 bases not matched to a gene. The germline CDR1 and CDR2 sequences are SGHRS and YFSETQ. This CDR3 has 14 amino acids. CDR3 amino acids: CASSLGLATDTQYF. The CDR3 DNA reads TGCGCCAGCAGCTTGGGACTAGCCACAGATACGCAGTATTTT.

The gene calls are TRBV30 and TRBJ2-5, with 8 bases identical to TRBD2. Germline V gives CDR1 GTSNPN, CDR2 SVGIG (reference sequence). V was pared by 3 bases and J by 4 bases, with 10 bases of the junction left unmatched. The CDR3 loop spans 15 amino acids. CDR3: CAWRAAGGVIETQYF. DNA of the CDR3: TGTGCCTGGAGAGCGGCCGGGGGGGTAATAGAGACCCAGTACTTC.